The 3 T cell receptor beta chains given below trace back to one sample, sequenced in a study of blood T cell repertoires in COVID-19. The data were produced by immunoSEQ multiplex PCR, yet TCRdb's version contains in-frame clones alone and is incomplete. The sample has some 200,000 clones, over 75% seen once. The specimen was PBMCs or T cells enriched from blood (not recorded which). Receptor source: a woman between 18 and 30 years old who had recovered from COVID-19.

The chain carries TRBV9 and TRBJ2-2; 14 positions match TRBD2. CDR1 is SGDLS, CDR2 YYNGEE, per germline. This CDR3 contains 15 residues. The V segment lost 4 bases and the J segment 7 bases; nucleotides outside the gene matches: 3. The CDR3 DNA reads TGTGCCAGCAGCTCAGGGACTAGCGGGAGCGGGGAGCTGTTTTTT. It is translated as CASSSGTSGSGELFF.

This clone was detected only once. The chain has TRBV19 and TRBJ2-4, with D perhaps matching TRBD2 (6 bases). The CDR3 covers 18 residues. The V end was cut by 4 bases, the J end by 3 bases, with 22 bases between. Germline CDR1 and CDR2: LNHDA and SQIVND (reference sequence). The CDR3 reads CASSTTTRLLGGKNIQYF. The CDR3, as DNA: TGTGCCAGTAGTACTACTACCCGACTGCTCGGGGGCAAAAACATTCAGTACTTC.

The CDR3 DNA is TGTGCCAGCAGCGCCGGACTGTATGGCTACACCTTC. Its protein product is CASSAGLYGYTF. The chain links TRBV9 to TRBJ1-2, with no clear D. Germline CDR1 is SGDLS and CDR2 is YYNGEE. The V and J ends lost 3 bases and 5 bases respectively, with 8 bases between them. The CDR3 has 12 amino acids.